This T cell receptor (beta chain) was sequenced during a study of shared clonotypes between healthy human individuals. Clones were read by immunoSEQ multiplex PCR, and TCRdb kept only the in-frame ones, dropping some. This sample has about 2 million clones; roughly 94% occur once, and the top ten carry approximately 1.2%. Terminally differentiated effector memory CD45RA+ cells were excluded from the naive CD8 cells, which were CD45RO-negative and positively selected for CCR7. Donors had no recently reported acute infections or vaccinations and were HIV-negative. As concerns this clone: Its antigen is currently unknown.

Overall study results and limits: Generally, naive subsets (rather than memory subsets) showed larger estimated richness.

The germline CDR1 and CDR2 sequences are LNHDA and SQIVND (reference sequence). This CDR3 spans 14 amino acids. Trimming left V 1 base short and J 4 bases short, with 9 bases between. The chain uses TRBV19 and TRBJ2-3; D is possibly TRBD1 (6 bases). This receptor was obtained from a young man in good health. The material sequenced was naive CD8+ T cells sorted from blood. The CDR3 bases are TGTGCCAGTAGTATAGTCCCAGGGGCAGATACGCAGTATTTT. Translation: CASSIVPGADTQYF. Full variable domain (remainder filled in from reference TRBV19 and TRBJ2-3): DGGITQSPKYLFRKEGQNVTLSCEQNLNHDAMYWYRQDPGQGLRLIYYSQIVNDFQKGDIAEGYSVSREKKESFPLTVTSAQKNPTAFYLCASSIVPGADTQYFGPGTRLTVL.